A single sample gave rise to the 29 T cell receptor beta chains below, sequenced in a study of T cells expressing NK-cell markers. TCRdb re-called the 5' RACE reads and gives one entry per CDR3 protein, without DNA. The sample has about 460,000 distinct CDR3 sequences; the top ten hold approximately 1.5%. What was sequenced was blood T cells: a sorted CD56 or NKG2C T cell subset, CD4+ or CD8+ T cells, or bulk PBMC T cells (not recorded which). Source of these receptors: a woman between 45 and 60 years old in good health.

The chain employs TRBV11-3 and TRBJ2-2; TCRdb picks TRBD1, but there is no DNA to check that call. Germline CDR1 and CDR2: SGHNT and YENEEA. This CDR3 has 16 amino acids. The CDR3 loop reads CASSLGRGRNTGELFF.

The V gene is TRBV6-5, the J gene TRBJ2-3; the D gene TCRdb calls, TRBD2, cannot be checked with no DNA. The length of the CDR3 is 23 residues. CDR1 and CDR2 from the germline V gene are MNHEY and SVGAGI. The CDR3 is CASSYSAGYRGTGGLSRTDTQYF.

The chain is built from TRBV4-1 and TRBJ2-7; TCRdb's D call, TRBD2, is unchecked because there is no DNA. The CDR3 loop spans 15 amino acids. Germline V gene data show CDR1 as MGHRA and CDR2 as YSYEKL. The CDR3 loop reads CASSQVGRASYEQYF.

CDR3 region: CASSLEDRGRPSTDTQYF. The chain employs TRBV11-2 and TRBJ2-3; no DNA is available, so the TRBD1 call from TCRdb remains unchecked. Germline-derived CDR1 and CDR2 are SGHAT and FQNNGV. The CDR3 runs 18 residues.

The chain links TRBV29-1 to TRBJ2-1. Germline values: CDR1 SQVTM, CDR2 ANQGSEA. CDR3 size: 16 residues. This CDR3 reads CSVVYFGSPTYNEQFF.

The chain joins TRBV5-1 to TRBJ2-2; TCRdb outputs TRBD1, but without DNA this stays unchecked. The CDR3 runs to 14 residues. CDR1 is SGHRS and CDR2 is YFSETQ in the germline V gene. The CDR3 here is CASSPSVGPGELFF.

CDR3 residues: CASSLRGGRDLEAFF. The chain employs TRBV3-1 and TRBJ1-1. Germline CDR1 reads LGHDT; CDR2 reads YNNKEL (reference sequence). The length of the CDR3 is 15 residues.

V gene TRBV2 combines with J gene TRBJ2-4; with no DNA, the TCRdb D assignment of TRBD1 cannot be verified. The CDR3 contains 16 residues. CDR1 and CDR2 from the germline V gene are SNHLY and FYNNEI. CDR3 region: CASAGQTLLAKNIQYF.

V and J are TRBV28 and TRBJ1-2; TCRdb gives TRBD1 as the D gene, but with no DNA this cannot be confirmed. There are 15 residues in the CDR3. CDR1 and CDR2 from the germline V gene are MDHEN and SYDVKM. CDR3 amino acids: CASSPAGTAFYGYTF.

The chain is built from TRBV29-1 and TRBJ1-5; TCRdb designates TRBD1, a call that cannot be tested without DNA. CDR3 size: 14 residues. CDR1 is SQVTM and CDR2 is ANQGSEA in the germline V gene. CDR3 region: CSVAETGNNQPQHF.

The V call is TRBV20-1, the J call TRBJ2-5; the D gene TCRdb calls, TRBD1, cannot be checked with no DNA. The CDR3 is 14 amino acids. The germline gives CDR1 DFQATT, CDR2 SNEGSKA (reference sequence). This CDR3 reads CSARDVRGQETQYF.

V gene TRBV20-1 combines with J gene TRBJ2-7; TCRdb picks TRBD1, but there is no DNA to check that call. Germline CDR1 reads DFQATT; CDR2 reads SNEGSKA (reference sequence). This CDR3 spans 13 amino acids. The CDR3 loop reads CSAQQGAIYEQYF.

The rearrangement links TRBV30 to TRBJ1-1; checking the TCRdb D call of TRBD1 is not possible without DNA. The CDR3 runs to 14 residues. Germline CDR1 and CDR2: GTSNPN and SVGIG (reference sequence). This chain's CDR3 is CACSAGALNTEAFF.

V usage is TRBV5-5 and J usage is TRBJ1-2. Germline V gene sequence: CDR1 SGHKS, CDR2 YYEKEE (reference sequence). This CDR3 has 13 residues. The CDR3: CASAGINNYGYTF.

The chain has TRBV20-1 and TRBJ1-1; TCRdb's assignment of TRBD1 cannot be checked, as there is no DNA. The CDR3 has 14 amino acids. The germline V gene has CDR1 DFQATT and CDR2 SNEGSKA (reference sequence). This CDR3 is CSVKGKGLNTEAFF.

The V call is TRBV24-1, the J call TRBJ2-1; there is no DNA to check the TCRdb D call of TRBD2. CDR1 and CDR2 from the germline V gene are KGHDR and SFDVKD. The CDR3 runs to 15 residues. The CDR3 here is CATSDPGTSVAEQFF.

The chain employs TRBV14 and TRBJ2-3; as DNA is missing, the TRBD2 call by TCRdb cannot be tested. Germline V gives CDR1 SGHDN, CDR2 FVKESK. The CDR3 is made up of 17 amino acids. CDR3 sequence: CASSHSPGLRITDTQYF.

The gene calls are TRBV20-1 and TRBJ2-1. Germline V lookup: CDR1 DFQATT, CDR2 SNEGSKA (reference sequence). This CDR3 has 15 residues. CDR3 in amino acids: CSARDRAGWDNEQFF.

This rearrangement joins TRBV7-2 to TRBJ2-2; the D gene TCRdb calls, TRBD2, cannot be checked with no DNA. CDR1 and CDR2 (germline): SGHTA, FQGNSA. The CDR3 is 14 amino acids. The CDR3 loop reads CASSLKRAAGELFF.

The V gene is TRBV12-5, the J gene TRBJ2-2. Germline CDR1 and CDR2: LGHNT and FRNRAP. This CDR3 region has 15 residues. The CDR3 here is CASGLVFGAYGELFF.

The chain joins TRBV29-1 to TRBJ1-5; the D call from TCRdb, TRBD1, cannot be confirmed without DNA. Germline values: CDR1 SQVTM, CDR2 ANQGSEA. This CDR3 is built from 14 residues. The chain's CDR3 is CSVYIPSASQPQHF.

The chain's CDR3 is CASSYSAGLDLTDTQYF. The V gene is TRBV6-2 or TRBV6-3, the J gene TRBJ2-3; TCRdb's D call, TRBD2, is unchecked because there is no DNA. The CDR3 runs 17 residues. Germline V gives CDR1 MNHEY, CDR2 SVGEGT.

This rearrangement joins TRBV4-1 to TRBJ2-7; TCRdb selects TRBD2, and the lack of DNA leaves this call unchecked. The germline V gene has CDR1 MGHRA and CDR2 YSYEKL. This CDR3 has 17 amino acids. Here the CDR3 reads CASSQDPTSGGGWEQYF.

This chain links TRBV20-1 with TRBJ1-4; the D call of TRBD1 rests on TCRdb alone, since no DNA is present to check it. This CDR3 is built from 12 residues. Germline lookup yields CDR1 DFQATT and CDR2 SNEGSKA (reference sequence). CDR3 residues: CSAKQGFEKLFF.

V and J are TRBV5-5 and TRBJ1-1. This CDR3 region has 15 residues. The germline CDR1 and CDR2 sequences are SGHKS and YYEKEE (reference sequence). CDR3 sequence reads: CASSGNVIGNTEAFF.

CDR3 sequence: CASSEPLAGGTETQYF. This chain joins TRBV6-1 and TRBJ2-5; lacking DNA, the TRBD2 call made by TCRdb goes unchecked. Germline assignment: CDR1 MNHNS and CDR2 SASEGT. This CDR3 region has 16 residues.

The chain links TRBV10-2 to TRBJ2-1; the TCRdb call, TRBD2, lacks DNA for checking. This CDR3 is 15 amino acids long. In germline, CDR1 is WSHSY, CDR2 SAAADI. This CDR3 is CASSEFNSGRAYKFF.

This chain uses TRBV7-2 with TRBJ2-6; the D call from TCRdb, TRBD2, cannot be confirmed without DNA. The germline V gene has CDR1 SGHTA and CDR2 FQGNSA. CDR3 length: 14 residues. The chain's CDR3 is CASSQSTGANVLTF.

The CDR3 loop is CASRTGKSGNTIYF. The rearrangement uses TRBV12-3 or TRBV12-4 and TRBJ1-3; TCRdb reports TRBD1, a call that lacks DNA to check it against. The CDR3 is made up of 14 amino acids.